Below are 26 T cell receptor beta chains sequenced from a single sample in a study of identical twins (dated by TCRdb to about 2016). Library generation was performed with 5' RACE. Sequencing was performed on an Illumina HiSeq 2000. TCRdb reran the public reads through fastp at Q25 and MiXCR, keeping productive beta chains. For every CDR3 protein sequence, its rows merge into one entry that carries the most common genes and DNA. Across this sample there are fewer than 250,000 distinct CDR3 sequences, with roughly 10% seen only once. The top ten constitute about 5.2% of the sample. The sequencing sample was made of memory (CD45RO+) T cells sorted from blood. This specimen's cell subset or site label, interpreted: CD45RO+ enriched T cells. Source of these receptors: a young woman in good health.

This clonotype was recorded many times. The genes are TRBV7-2 and TRBJ2-1; 14 bases are a match to TRBD2. CDR1 is SGHTA and CDR2 is FQGNSA in the germline V gene. V lost 3 bases and J lost 8; bases outside the gene matches: 3. This CDR3 region has 15 residues. CDR3 loop: CASSLSGLAGDEQFF. As DNA, the CDR3 is TGTGCCAGCAGCTTGTCGGGACTAGCGGGAGATGAGCAGTTCTTC. The full variable domain, with the rest looked up from reference TRBV7-2 and TRBJ2-1, is GAGVSQSPSNKVTEKGKDVELRCDPISGHTALYWYRQSLGQGLEFLIYFQGNSAPDKSGLPSDRFSAERTGGSVSTLTIQRTQQEDSAVYLCASSLSGLAGDEQFFGPGTRLTVL.

The chain uses TRBV10-3 and TRBJ1-1, with 9 bases aligning to TRBD1. The CDR3 spans 14 residues. Germline trimming cut 7 bases from V and 4 bases from J; bases unmatched to any gene: 7. Germline CDR1 ENHRY, CDR2 SYGVKD. The CDR3 coding sequence is TGTGCCATCAAAATACAGGGGGCGGTCACTGAAGCTTTCTTT. Translation gives CAIKIQGAVTEAFF.

This clonotype showed up many times. The gene calls are TRBV5-5 and TRBJ2-3; 8 bases match TRBD1. With V trimmed by 4 bases and J by 6 bases, 10 bases remained unmatched. Germline assignment: CDR1 SGHKS and CDR2 YYEKEE (reference sequence). The CDR3 extends over 15 amino acids. The CDR3 reads CASSGTGLLGDTQYF. The CDR3 DNA reads TGTGCCAGCAGCGGGACAGGACTCCTGGGGGATACGCAGTATTTT.

This clonotype appeared many times. This chain uses TRBV20-1 with TRBJ1-5; D unclear. With 6 bases removed from V and 1 base from J, the gap between germline ends came to 13 bases. This CDR3 has 14 residues. CDR1 DFQATT and CDR2 SNEGSKA come from the germline V gene (reference sequence). The CDR3 is CSATTSQSNQPQHF. Here the CDR3 DNA reads TGCAGTGCAACCACTAGCCAAAGCAATCAGCCCCAGCATTTT.

This clonotype was detected a few times. This CDR3 is CASSLFRGRETQYF. The CDR3 DNA is TGTGCCAGCAGCTTATTTCGCGGGCGAGAGACCCAGTACTTC. The chain recombines TRBV7-2 with TRBJ2-5; a weak D match, TRBD2 (5 bases). This CDR3 comprises 14 residues. From germline, CDR1 is SGHTA and CDR2 FQGNSA. Trimming pared 2 bases from V and 4 bases from J, leaving 11 bases between.

This clonotype was observed a few times. The V gene is TRBV29-1, the J gene TRBJ2-5; D is perhaps TRBD2 (6 bases). Germline V gene data show CDR1 as SQVTM and CDR2 as ANQGSEA. This CDR3 region has 13 residues. V dropped 4 bases and J dropped 4 bases, with 13 bases sitting between them. The CDR3 is CSVAGLLAETQYF. In DNA form, the CDR3 reads TGCAGCGTTGCCGGACTATTGGCAGAGACCCAGTACTTC.

The chain is built from TRBV20-1 and TRBJ2-3; 7 bases map to TRBD2. The length of the CDR3 is 13 residues. V was pared by 3 bases and J by 5 bases, with 5 bases of the junction left unmatched. Looked up from germline, CDR1 is DFQATT and CDR2 is SNEGSKA (reference sequence). The CDR3 DNA is TGCAGTGCTAGCCGACTAGCTAGAGATACGCAGTATTTT. This codes for CSASRLARDTQYF.

The sample holds many counts of this clonotype. The chain carries TRBV27 and TRBJ2-1; tentatively, D is TRBD2 (6 bases). Germline V lookup: CDR1 MNHEY, CDR2 SMNVEV (reference sequence). The CDR3 is 17 residues long. V gave up 6 bases and J gave up 0 bases, with 18 bases separating them. DNA for the CDR3: TGTGCCAGCAGCCCCGGGGGAGGACCAAGCTCCTACAATGAGCAGTTCTTC. Translated, it gives CASSPGGGPSSYNEQFF.

The chain is built from TRBV7-2 and TRBJ2-5; D is unresolved. The germline CDR1 and CDR2 sequences are SGHTA and FQGNSA. This CDR3 region has 14 residues. V was cut by 5 bases and J by 1 base, with 11 bases left in between. CDR3 in DNA: TGTGCCAGCAGCCCCCTGGAGATCCAAGAGACCCAGTACTTC. Its translation: CASSPLEIQETQYF.

This rearrangement joins TRBV20-1 to TRBJ2-2; TRBD1 matches 7 bases. V dropped 2 bases and J dropped 7; count of bases not matched to a gene: 10. The germline gives CDR1 DFQATT, CDR2 SNEGSKA (reference sequence). This CDR3 contains 15 residues. This chain's CDR3 is CSARTPKGAGGELFF. The CDR3 DNA is TGCAGTGCTAGAACCCCAAAGGGGGCGGGCGGGGAGCTGTTTTTT.

This clonotype has at least ten counts. The chain is built from TRBV7-9 and TRBJ1-4; tentative D call: TRBD1 (5 bases). The CDR3 has 14 amino acids. V was shortened by 5 bases and J by 4 bases, with 11 bases between the two germline ends. Germline lookup yields CDR1 SEHNR and CDR2 FQNEAQ (reference sequence). In nucleotides, the CDR3 is TGTGCCAGCAGCCCCGGGACGGTTAATGAAAAACTGTTTTTT. It encodes CASSPGTVNEKLFF. The entire variable domain, with the rest obtained from reference TRBV7-9 and TRBJ1-4, is as follows: DTGVSQNPRHKITKRGQNVTFRCDPISEHNRLYWYRQTLGQGPEFLTYFQNEAQLEKSRLLSDRFSAERPKGSFSTLEIQRTEQGDSAMYLCASSPGTVNEKLFFGSGTQLSVL.

This clonotype was seen more than once but under ten times. The gene calls are TRBV9 and TRBJ2-7, with D tentatively TRBD1 or TRBD2 (5 bases each). Between the trimmed V and J ends, which lost 0 bases and 0 bases, there was a span of 10 bases. CDR3 length: 15 residues. CDR1 SGDLS and CDR2 YYNGEE come from the germline V gene. The CDR3 loop is CASSVGGASSYEQYF. The DNA for the CDR3 is TGTGCCAGCAGCGTAGGAGGGGCCAGCTCCTACGAGCAGTACTTC.

This clonotype has more than one count but fewer than ten. The CDR3 bases are TGTGCCAGCAGCTTATCCGCAGGAATCTCCTACGAGCAGTACTTC. Translated: CASSLSAGISYEQYF. The genes are TRBV7-8 and TRBJ2-7; D is ambiguous. Germline CDR1 reads SGHVS; CDR2 reads FQNEAQ. This CDR3 comprises 15 residues. Deletions cut 2 bases from V and 0 bases from J, with 11 bases between.

The genes are TRBV7-3 and TRBJ2-5, with a weak D call TRBD2 (6 bases). The V end lost 6 bases, the J end lost 3 bases, and 11 bases lay between the germline ends. Per germline, CDR1 SGHTA and CDR2 FQGTGA. There are 13 residues in the CDR3. In DNA form, the CDR3 reads TGTGCCAGCAGTCGGACTATCGAAGAGACCCAGTACTTC. It specifies CASSRTIEETQYF. The complete variable domain, with remaining parts taken from reference TRBV7-3 and TRBJ2-5, reads GAGVSQTPSNKVTEKGKYVELRCDPISGHTALYWYRQSLGQGPEFLIYFQGTGAADDSGLPNDRFFAVRPEGSVSTLKIQRTERGDSAVYLCASSRTIEETQYFGPGTRLLVL.

The chain combines TRBV12-5 with TRBJ1-6, with a possible D match to TRBD1 (5 bases). Germline CDR1 reads LGHNT; CDR2 reads FRNRAP. The CDR3 is 13 residues long. The ends were cut back, 3 bases at V and 10 bases at J, with 10 bases in the middle. This chain's CDR3 is CASGFQGLSPLHF. CDR3 nucleotide sequence: TGTGCTAGTGGTTTTCAGGGTTTGTCACCCCTCCACTTT.

The sample holds a few counts of this clonotype. The chain couples TRBV12-3 or TRBV12-4 to TRBJ2-2; D gene uncertain. The CDR3 contains 11 residues. Between the trimmed V and J ends, which lost 3 bases and 8 bases, there was a span of 4 bases. This chain's CDR3 is CASSLDGELFF. CDR3 nucleotide sequence: TGTGCCAGCAGTTTGGATGGGGAGCTGTTTTTT.

This clonotype has only a few counts. The chain uses TRBV6-2 or TRBV6-3 and TRBJ2-1; 10 nucleotides match TRBD2. Germline V lookup: CDR1 MNHEY, CDR2 SVGEGT. The V and J ends lost 6 bases and 4 bases, in that order; junction bases with no gene match: 9. CDR3 length: 16 amino acids. CDR3 sequence: CASRPPGAGGYNEQFF. Written as DNA, the CDR3 is TGTGCCAGCAGACCTCCGGGAGCGGGAGGGTACAATGAGCAGTTCTTC.

This clonotype was counted ten times or more. The chain uses TRBV25-1 and TRBJ2-1, with unresolved D. The V and J ends lost 8 bases and 7 bases respectively, with 12 bases between them. The CDR3 is made up of 12 amino acids. Looked up from germline, CDR1 is MGHDK and CDR2 is SYGVNS. The DNA of the CDR3 is TGTGCCAGCGAGGAAGGACGGAATGAGCAGTTCTTC. Its protein is CASEEGRNEQFF.

This clonotype has at least ten counts. The chain joins TRBV2 to TRBJ2-2; unclear D gene. Germline CDR1 and CDR2: SNHLY and FYNNEI. The CDR3 has 13 amino acids. V dropped 4 bases and J dropped 7 bases, with 10 bases sitting between them. CDR3: CASSALGIGELFF. Here the CDR3 DNA reads TGTGCCAGCAGTGCCTTAGGAATCGGGGAGCTGTTTTTT.

This clonotype was detected a few times. This chain joins TRBV5-8 and TRBJ2-6, with no clear D. CDR3 size: 15 residues. V lost 4 bases to trimming and J lost 2 bases, with 10 bases between them. Germline V lookup: CDR1 SGHTS, CDR2 YDEGEE. Here the CDR3 reads CASSLNVPGANVLTF. The CDR3 coding sequence is TGTGCCAGCAGCCTCAATGTCCCTGGGGCCAACGTCCTGACTTTC.

This clonotype has a count of ten or more. The V call is TRBV6-5, the J call TRBJ2-2; D uncertain. Germline V gene sequence: CDR1 MNHEY, CDR2 SVGAGI. The V end was cut by 0 bases, the J end by 2 bases, with 7 bases between. The CDR3 spans 15 residues. CDR3 sequence reads: CASSYSILNTGELFF. In DNA, the CDR3 is TGTGCCAGCAGTTACTCGATCTTAAACACCGGGGAGCTGTTTTTT.

The chain recombines TRBV23-1 with TRBJ2-5; 7 bases match TRBD1. TRBV23-1 is filed as an ORF, its function uncertain. V lost 4 bases to trimming and J lost 4 bases; unmatched junction nucleotides: 12. This CDR3 region has 16 residues. DNA for the CDR3: TGCGCCAGCAGTCGCACCTGGGACAGCGGAATAGAGACCCAGTACTTC. Its translation: CASSRTWDSGIETQYF.

The V and J genes are TRBV5-1 and TRBJ1-6, with TRBD1 as a possible D gene (5 bases). This CDR3 is built from 13 residues. Trimming pared 0 bases from V and 10 bases from J, leaving 8 bases between. Per germline, CDR1 SGHRS and CDR2 YFSETQ. The chain's CDR3 is CASSLDGGSPLHF. The CDR3 region has the DNA TGCGCCAGCAGCTTGGATGGGGGATCACCCCTCCACTTT.

The chain has TRBV10-3 and TRBJ2-3; TRBD2 is a possible D gene (5 bases). The CDR3 is 13 residues long. Germline lookup yields CDR1 ENHRY and CDR2 SYGVKD. The V gene lost 5 bases and the J gene lost 5 bases, with 11 bases spanning the gap. CDR3 in DNA: TGTGCCATCAGTCCGGGAAATGAAGATACGCAGTATTTT. Protein: CAISPGNEDTQYF.

The rearrangement joins TRBV3-1 to TRBJ2-1, with D unresolved. V was clipped by 0 bases and J by 3 bases, with 9 bases between them. Germline V CDR1 and CDR2: LGHDT, YNNKEL (reference sequence). CDR3 length equals 15 residues. The CDR3 DNA follows: TGTGCCAGCAGCCAAGAGCCAAACAGCTACAATGAGCAGTTCTTC. Amino acids: CASSQEPNSYNEQFF.

This clonotype was detected many times. The gene calls are TRBV7-2 and TRBJ2-4, with TRBD1 identical over 8 bases. Trimming took 5 bases from V and 8 from J; bases not matched to a gene: 8. Germline V gives CDR1 SGHTA, CDR2 FQGNSA. There are 14 residues in the CDR3. In nucleotides, the CDR3 is TGTGCCAGCAGCCCCACCCGACAGGGGTACATTCAGTACTTC. Amino acids: CASSPTRQGYIQYF.